A selection of T cell receptor beta chains follows, all from one sample in a study of T cell responses to AZD1222 COVID-19 vaccine. This table comes from immunoSEQ multiplex PCR, and its TCRdb copy is limited to in-frame clones, with some not included. This table has about 64,000 clones, 75% to 95% appearing once. The specimen comprised peripheral blood, sampled 28 days after the second dose of the MenACWY control vaccine. These TCRs come from an adult who received the MenACWY meningococcal vaccine as a control. CDR3s include the opening cysteine and the closing phenylalanine or tryptophan. The order of the fields is J gene, D gene, V gene, clone size, CDR3 protein, CDR3 DNA. D genes are given only for firm matches. Clone size is not always given. Where it is, it says once, few, many or a class for expanded clones.

TRBJ2-7 . TRBV5-4 . CASSFGDPYEQYF TGTGCCAGCAGCTTCGGGGATCCCTACGAGCAGTACTTC
TRBJ1-4 . TRBV4-3 once CASSQEKDRATNEKLFF TGCGCCAGCAGCCAAGAAAAAGACCGCGCAACTAATGAAAAACTGTTTTTT
TRBJ1-6 . TRBV10-3 . CAISESEGSNSPLHF TGTGCCATCAGTGAGTCGGAGGGCAGCAATTCACCCCTCCACTTT
TRBJ2-1 . TRBV5-6 . CASSLEKNEQFF TGTGCCAGCAGCTTGGAGAAGAATGAGCAGTTCTTC
TRBJ1-3 . TRBV27 . CASSRLGGQGNTIYF TGTGCCAGCAGCCGCCTCGGGGGGCAGGGAAACACCATATATTTT
TRBJ2-1 TRBD2 TRBV5-4 once CASSLGGGAGSYNEQFF TGTGCCAGCAGCCTCGGGGGGGGAGCGGGCTCCTACAATGAGCAGTTCTTC
TRBJ1-2 TRBD1 TRBV6-5 . CASRETGTGGGYTF TGTGCCAGCAGAGAGACCGGGACAGGGGGTGGCTACACCTTC
TRBJ1-2 . TRBV6-5 few CASAGRTNYGYTF TGTGCCAGCGCAGGGAGAACTAACTATGGCTACACCTTC
TRBJ1-1 . TRBV27 . CASSEAASGTEAFF TGTGCCAGCAGTGAAGCAGCCTCCGGCACTGAAGCTTTCTTT
TRBJ1-1 TRBD1 TRBV19 . CASSIERWTGRVNTEAFF TGTGCCAGTAGTATAGAGCGCTGGACAGGAAGGGTGAACACTGAAGCTTTCTTT
TRBJ1-3 . TRBV10-2 . CASSELFPSSGNTIYF TGCGCCAGCAGTGAGCTCTTTCCGAGCTCTGGAAACACCATATATTTT
TRBJ1-2 . TRBV7-2 . CASSLGGVNYGYTF TGTGCCAGCAGCTTAGGAGGGGTGAACTATGGCTACACCTTC
TRBJ2-3 . TRBV5-1 . CASSLREGFADTQYF TGCGCCAGCAGCTTGCGGGAAGGGTTTGCAGATACGCAGTATTTT
TRBJ2-7 TRBD1 TRBV25-1 . CASSGVGQGREQYF TGTGCCAGCAGTGGGGTGGGACAGGGCCGCGAGCAGTACTTC
TRBJ1-1 . TRBV11-3 . CASSLVRQEGTEAFF TGTGCCAGCAGCTTAGTCAGACAGGAAGGGACTGAAGCTTTCTTT
TRBJ1-1 . TRBV4-1 . CASSQEWGLNTEAFF TGCGCCAGCAGCCAAGAGTGGGGCCTGAACACTGAAGCTTTCTTT
TRBJ2-2 TRBD2 TRBV11-2 . CASSLRLAVASNTGELFF TGTGCCAGCAGCTTGAGACTAGCGGTAGCCTCGAACACCGGGGAGCTGTTTTTT
TRBJ2-7 TRBD1 TRBV19 . CASSRDREYEQYF TGTGCCAGTAGTAGGGACAGAGAGTACGAGCAGTACTTC
TRBJ2-7 . TRBV19 . CASSMGPYEQYF TGTGCCAGTAGTATGGGACCCTACGAGCAGTACTTC
TRBJ1-1 . TRBV18 . CASSPTVDTEAFF TGTGCCAGCTCACCGACAGTTGACACTGAAGCTTTCTTT
TRBJ1-6 . TRBV19 . CASSSLDGLGSPLHF TGTGCCAGTAGTTCCCTCGACGGGCTGGGTTCACCCCTCCACTTT